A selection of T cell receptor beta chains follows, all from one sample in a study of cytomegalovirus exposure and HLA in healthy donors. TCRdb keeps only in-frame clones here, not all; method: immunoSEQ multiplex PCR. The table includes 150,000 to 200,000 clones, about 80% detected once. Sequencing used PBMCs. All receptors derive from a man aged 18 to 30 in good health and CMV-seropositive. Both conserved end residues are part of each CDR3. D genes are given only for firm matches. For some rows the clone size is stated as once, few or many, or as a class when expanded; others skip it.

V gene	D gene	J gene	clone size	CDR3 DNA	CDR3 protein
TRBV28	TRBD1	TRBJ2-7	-	TGTGCCAGCAGTTTAGGACAGGGAAGGCGGTACGAGCAGTACTTC	CASSLGQGRRYEQYF
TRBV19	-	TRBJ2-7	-	TGTGCCAGTAGTGGGCGGGGAGGTTCCTACGAGCAGTACTTC	CASSGRGGSYEQYF
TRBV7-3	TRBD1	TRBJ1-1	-	TGTGCCAGCAGCACAACAGGGGGCAACACTGAAGCTTTCTTT	CASSTTGGNTEAFF
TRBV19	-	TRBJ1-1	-	TGTGCCAGTAACGGAGGTCGGGGGGGCACTGAAGCTTTCTTT	CASNGGRGGTEAFF
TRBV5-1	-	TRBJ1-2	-	TGCGCCAGCAGCTTGGCTGCCGGGGGTGGCTACACCTTC	CASSLAAGGGYTF
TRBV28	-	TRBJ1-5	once	TGTGCCAGCAGTTTATCTGGGCCTAGCAATCAGCCCCAGCATTTT	CASSLSGPSNQPQHF
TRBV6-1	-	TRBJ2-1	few	TGTGCCAGCAGTGGTCGGACAGCCAGCTCCTACAATGAGCAGTTCTTC	CASSGRTASSYNEQFF
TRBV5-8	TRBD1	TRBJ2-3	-	TGTGCCAGCAGCTCCGGACAGGTACAAACCACAGATACGCAGTATTTT	CASSSGQVQTTDTQYF
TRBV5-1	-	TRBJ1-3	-	TGCGCCAGCAGCTTGAGGGGGTCTGGAAACACCATATATTTT	CASSLRGSGNTIYF
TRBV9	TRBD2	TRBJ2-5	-	TGTGCCAGCAGCGTAGCGGGAGGACCACAAGAGACCCAGTACTTC	CASSVAGGPQETQYF
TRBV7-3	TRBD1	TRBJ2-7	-	TGTGCCAGCAGCTTTACAGGGGGCGAGGCCTACGAGCAGTACTTC	CASSFTGGEAYEQYF
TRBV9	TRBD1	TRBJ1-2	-	TGTGCCAGCAGCGCGTTGGACAGGGGTTATAGCTACACCTTC	CASSALDRGYSYTF
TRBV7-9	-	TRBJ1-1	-	TGTGCCAGCAGCTTGACCAGGAACCACAACTTAAATGAAGCTTTCTTT	CASSLTRNHNLNEAFF
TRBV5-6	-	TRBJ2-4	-	TGTGCCAGCAGCTTGTCAGTAGCCAAAAACATTCAGTACTTC	CASSLSVAKNIQYF
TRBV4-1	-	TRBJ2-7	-	TGCGCCAGCAGCCAAGGCGGGAACCCCTACGAGCAGTACTTC	CASSQGGNPYEQYF
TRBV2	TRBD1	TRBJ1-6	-	TGTGCCAGCAGCGGGACAGGGCAATCACCCCTCCACTTT	CASSGTGQSPLHF
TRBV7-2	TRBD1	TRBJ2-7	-	TGTGCCAGCAGCTTAACAGGGGATTTCTCCTACGAGCAGTACTTC	CASSLTGDFSYEQYF
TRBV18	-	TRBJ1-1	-	TGTGCCAGCTCAACCGACAGGTTAAGCACTGAAGCTTTCTTT	CASSTDRLSTEAFF
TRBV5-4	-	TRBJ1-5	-	TGTGCCAGCAGCCCCCTCGGGGAGAGCAATCAGCCCCAGCATTTT	CASSPLGESNQPQHF
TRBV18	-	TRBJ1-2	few	TGTGCCAGCTCACCAGGACTGAACCCGATCGATGGCTACACCTTC	CASSPGLNPIDGYTF
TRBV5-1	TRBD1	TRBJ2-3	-	TGCGCCAGTCACAGGGGGACAGGAATAGATACGCAGTATTTT	CASHRGTGIDTQYF
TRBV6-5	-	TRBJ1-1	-	TGTGCCACTGCCTTAGGGGGTCTTTTAACTGAAGCTTTCTTT	CATALGGLLTEAFF
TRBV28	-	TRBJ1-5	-	TGTGCCAGCAGCTTACCGGGGCAGCCCCAGCATTTT	CASSLPGQPQHF